This T cell receptor (beta chain) stems from a study of PD-1 blockade in classical Hodgkin lymphoma. General study findings and limits: Baseline TCR diversity was reportedly lower in newly diagnosed patients than healthy donors. CD4+ TCR diversity, unlike CD8+, rose significantly by C4D1.

Germline V lookup: CDR1 KGHSH, CDR2 LQKENI. Losses at the gene ends were 8 bases for V and 7 bases for J; bases not matched to a gene: 11. The CDR3 is 15 amino acids. Patients all relapsed after autologous stem cell transplantation, and there was variation in brentuximab vedotin exposure. TCRdb's table, derived via immunoSEQ multiplex PCR, lists solely in-frame clones and lacks some. The table lists 130,000 to 150,000 clones, nearly 80% of them singletons. A word on this clone: What it binds is not known.

This sequence was found in a human donor with classical Hodgkin lymphoma. The sample in question was peripheral blood mononuclear cells (PBMCs), obtained before the second cycle of nivolumab. The chain has TRBV18 and TRBJ1-6; TRBD1 matches at 7 bases. The CDR3 reads CASTTHRGGNSPLHF. The CDR3 bases are TGTGCCAGCACGACCCACAGGGGAGGAAATTCACCCCTCCACTTT.